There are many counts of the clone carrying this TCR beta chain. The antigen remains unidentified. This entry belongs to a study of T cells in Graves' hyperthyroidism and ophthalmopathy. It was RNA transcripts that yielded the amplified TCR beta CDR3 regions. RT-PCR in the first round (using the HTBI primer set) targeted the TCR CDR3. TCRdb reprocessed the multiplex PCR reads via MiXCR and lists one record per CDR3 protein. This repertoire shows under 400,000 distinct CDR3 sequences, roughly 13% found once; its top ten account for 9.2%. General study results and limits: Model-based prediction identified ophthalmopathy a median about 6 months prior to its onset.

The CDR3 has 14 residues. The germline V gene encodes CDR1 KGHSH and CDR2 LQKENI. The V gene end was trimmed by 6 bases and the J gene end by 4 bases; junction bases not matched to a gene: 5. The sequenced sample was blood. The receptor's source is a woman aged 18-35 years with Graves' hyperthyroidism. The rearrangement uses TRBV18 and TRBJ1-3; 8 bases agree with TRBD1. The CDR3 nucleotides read TGTGCCAGCTCTCCGACAGGGGACGGAAACACCATATATTTT. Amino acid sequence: CASSPTGDGNTIYF. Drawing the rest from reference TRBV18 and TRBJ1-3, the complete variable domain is NAGVMQNPRHLVRRRGQEARLRCSPMKGHSHVYWYRQLPEEGLKFMVYLQKENIIDESGMPKERFSAEFPKEGPSILRIQQVVRGDSAAYFCASSPTGDGNTIYFGEGSWLTVV.